This T cell receptor (beta chain) was captured in a study of cytomegalovirus exposure and HLA in healthy donors. As for the donors, each was a healthy bone marrow donor. CDR1 SGHNT and CDR2 YENEEA come from the germline V gene. CDR3 size: 13 residues. Trimming removed 2 bases from V and 0 bases from J, with 2 bases in between. For this clone: The antigen is unknown.

13 Jbeta primers and 60 Vbeta primers were used for the PCR. This table comes from immunoSEQ multiplex PCR, and its TCRdb copy is limited to in-frame clones, with some not included. Of fewer than 110,000 clones in the sample, more than 70% were seen once. Study observations and caveats: Later, an analysis showed that TCR beta chains associated with HLA were more clonally expanded than others that were equally common.

This chain connects TRBV11-3 to TRBJ2-1; D is unclear. Sequencing was carried out using PBMCs. The TCR originated in a young man in good health and CMV-seronegative. In DNA form, the CDR3 reads TGTGCCAGCAGCTTATACTCCTACAATGAGCAGTTCTTC. Translated, it gives CASSLYSYNEQFF.